This T cell receptor (beta chain) was captured in a study of T cells in Graves' hyperthyroidism and ophthalmopathy. A lack of ophthalmopathy progression within 18 months defined stable Graves' hyperthyroidism. Uncontrolled infection, other autoimmune disease, pregnancy or lactation disqualified patients from enrolment. Fresh peripheral blood, around 9.3 ml of it, supplied the PBMCs. The CDR3 consists of 18 residues. Germline V lookup: CDR1 SGHTA, CDR2 FQGNSA. The V gene end was trimmed by 2 bases and the J gene end by 10 bases; junction bases not matched to a gene: 16. TCR beta CDR3 region amplification was performed from RNA transcripts. RT-PCR in the first round (using the HTBI primer set) targeted the TCR CDR3. MiXCR was run by TCRdb on the multiplex PCR reads, yielding one entry per CDR3 protein. The sample has about 400,000 distinct CDR3 sequences, 15% to 17% seen once; the top ten hold over 7.5%.

This clonotype was seen ten or more times. V gene TRBV7-2 combines with J gene TRBJ1-6; 8 bases are shared with TRBD1. The clonotype was recovered from a woman aged 18-29 years with Graves' hyperthyroidism. The sample comprised blood. CDR3 region: CASSLIVEGDRGKSPLHF. For the CDR3, the DNA is TGTGCCAGCAGCTTAATAGTTGAGGGCGACAGGGGCAAGTCACCCCTCCACTTT.